This T cell receptor (beta chain) was identified during a study of blood T cell repertoires in COVID-19. Original methodology: Counts of nucleated cells, estimated from reference gene primer amplification, were obtained. TCRdb keeps only in-frame clones here, not all; method: immunoSEQ multiplex PCR. V and J calls and clone size are copied from that table; D and trimming were computed from the DNA. The sample contains about 200,000 clones, roughly nine tenths of which appear only once. This clone was detected only once. Trimming pared 5 bases from V and 7 bases from J, leaving 10 bases between. Looked up from germline, CDR1 is LNHDA and CDR2 is SQIVND (reference sequence). The CDR3 sequence is 12 residues long.

The chain combines TRBV19 with TRBJ2-3; D might be TRBD2 (6 bases). The source material was peripheral blood. This TCR was recovered from a woman in her fifties or sixties with acute or convalescent COVID-19. The CDR3 nucleotides read TGTGCCAGTAGTTCCCGGGAGTATACGCAGTATTTT. It yields the protein CASSSREYTQYF.